These 3 T cell receptor beta chains originate from one sample sequenced in a study of blood T cell repertoires in COVID-19 (dated by TCRdb to about 2020). The library was prepared using the immunoSEQ multiplex PCR assay. TCRdb mirrors the immuneACCESS table, restricted to in-frame sequences. Some clones are absent from its copies; in checked studies, under half trace to an unresolved V gene, and the reason for the others is unknown. This sample holds roughly 180,000 clones; more than 70% were observed only once. 7.5% to 9.5% of the sample is in the top ten clones. Sequencing was performed on peripheral blood. The receptors derive from a woman aged 60 to 75 with acute or convalescent COVID-19.

This chain joins TRBV25-1 and TRBJ1-6; D remains ambiguous. CDR3 length: 13 residues. CDR1 is MGHDK and CDR2 is SYGVNS in the germline V gene. Trimming cost V 5 bases and J 3 bases, with 5 bases left between them. CDR3: CASSPYYNSPLHF. CDR3 in DNA: TGTGCCAGCAGTCCCTACTATAATTCACCCCTCCACTTT. Based on the CDR3 plus reference TRBV25-1 and TRBJ1-6, the full variable domain is EADIYQTPRYLVIGTGKKITLECSQTMGHDKMYWYQQDPGMELHLIHYSYGVNSTEKGDLSSESTVSRIRTEHFPLTLESARPSHTSQYLCASSPYYNSPLHFGNGTRLTVT.

In DNA, the CDR3 is TGTGCCAGCAGTGTTGGACAGGGCTATGGCTACACCTTC. Translation gives CASSVGQGYGYTF. This chain links TRBV25-1 with TRBJ1-2; 8 bases fit TRBD1. This CDR3 is built from 13 residues. CDR1 is MGHDK and CDR2 is SYGVNS in the germline V gene. Trimming took 4 bases from V and 4 from J; bases not matched to a gene: 2.

The V and J genes are TRBV24-1 and TRBJ2-1; TRBD2 matches 7 bases. Germline V lookup: CDR1 KGHDR, CDR2 SFDVKD. V was clipped by 1 base and J by 4 bases; unmatched bases: 9. This CDR3 is built from 17 residues. CDR3 residues: CATSDLTGGPSYNEQFF. The CDR3 DNA reads as TGTGCCACCAGTGATTTAACGGGAGGTCCCTCTTACAATGAGCAGTTCTTC.